Following are 20 T cell receptor beta chains from one sample sequenced in a study of identical twins. TCRdb used MiXCR to reprocess the 5' RACE reads, holding one entry per CDR3 protein. The sample yields around 240,000 distinct CDR3 sequences, 5.5% to 7% seen once. A further study also used this sample, focusing on yellow fever vaccine responses in identical twins.

Sequenced input: memory (CD45RO+) T cells sorted from blood. The receptor set was obtained from a woman between 18 and 29 years old in good health.

This clonotype has more than one count but fewer than ten. The chain carries TRBV7-8 and TRBJ2-7; 11 bases map to TRBD2. Germline-derived CDR1 and CDR2 are SGHVS and FQNEAQ. Trimming at V came to 5 bases and at J to 3 bases, leaving 3 bases not matched to a gene. The CDR3 has 14 amino acids. DNA for the CDR3: TGTGCCAGCAGCCTGACTAGCGGGATCTACGAGCAGTACTTC. Encoded protein: CASSLTSGIYEQYF. Complete variable domain (other parts from reference TRBV7-8 and TRBJ2-7): GAGVSQSPRYKVAKRGQDVALRCDPISGHVSLFWYQQALGQGPEFLTYFQNEAQLDKSGLPSDRFFAERPEGSVSTLKIQRTQQEDSAVYLCASSLTSGIYEQYFGPGTRLTVT.

The gene calls are TRBV7-9 and TRBJ2-7; 12 bases match TRBD1. The CDR3 totals 14 residues. Germline loops: CDR1 SEHNR, CDR2 FQNEAQ (reference sequence). Losses at the gene ends were 5 bases for V and 7 bases for J; bases not matched to a gene: 6. The CDR3 sequence is CASSLGQGADEQYF. As DNA, the CDR3 is TGTGCCAGCAGCCTGGGACAGGGGGCGGATGAGCAGTACTTC.

This clonotype was counted many times. This rearrangement joins TRBV5-1 to TRBJ1-1, with D maybe TRBD1 (5 bases). Trimming took off 4 bases at V and 1 base at J, with 11 bases between the two ends. The CDR3 spans 14 residues. CDR1 is SGHRS and CDR2 is YFSETQ in the germline V gene. This CDR3 is CASSKRQKNTEAFF. In DNA form, the CDR3 reads TGCGCCAGCAGCAAAAGACAGAAGAACACTGAAGCTTTCTTT.

J is TRBJ2-3 and V is TRBV7-6, with D possibly being TRBD2 (5 bases). The germline gives CDR1 SGHVS, CDR2 FNYEAQ. Trimming pared 4 bases from V and 2 bases from J, leaving 13 bases between. CDR3 length equals 15 residues. CDR3 sequence (DNA): TGTGCCAGCAGCTCCATAGCGTATGCCACAGATACGCAGTATTTT. Protein product: CASSSIAYATDTQYF.

J is TRBJ1-5 and V is TRBV20-1; D gene uncertain. The CDR3 covers 13 residues. Germline assignment: CDR1 DFQATT and CDR2 SNEGSKA (reference sequence). V was clipped by 6 bases and J by 4 bases, with 13 bases between them. CDR3 coding DNA: TGCAGTGCCCTTCGGCCCGGGAATCAGCCCCAGCATTTT. Translation: CSALRPGNQPQHF.

V and J are TRBV6-1 and TRBJ2-1; 12 nucleotides align to TRBD2. Germline values: CDR1 MNHNS, CDR2 SASEGT. There are 15 residues in the CDR3. V trimming: 5 bases; J trimming: 9 bases; junction bases outside the gene matches: 8. The CDR3, as DNA: TGTGCCAGCAGTCTTTCACTAGCGGGAGGACCTGAGCAGTTCTTC. It codes for CASSLSLAGGPEQFF.

This clonotype appeared a few times. This chain uses TRBV21-1 with TRBJ2-2; the table assigns TRBD1, which was not confirmed against the DNA. TRBV21-1 is a recognized pseudogene. The CDR3 loop spans 15 amino acids. The CDR3 coding sequence is TGTGCCAGCAGCCGCCGACAGGGGACAGGCGGGGAGCTGTTTTTT. It specifies CASSRRQGTGGELFF.

V usage is TRBV6-1 and J usage is TRBJ2-5; tentatively, D is TRBD2 (6 bases). V was cut by 6 bases and J by 5 bases, with 22 bases left in between. CDR3 length: 16 residues. Germline assignment: CDR1 MNHNS and CDR2 SASEGT. The chain's CDR3 is CASRGGEGRPWETQYF. The CDR3 DNA is TGTGCCAGCAGGGGGGGAGAGGGACGGCCCTGGGAGACCCAGTACTTC.

This clonotype turned up a few times. This chain joins TRBV7-2 and TRBJ2-7, with 8 bases lining up with TRBD1. CDR3 length equals 17 residues. V was pared by 6 bases and J by 5 bases, with 18 bases of the junction left unmatched. Germline V CDR1 and CDR2: SGHTA, FQGNSA. This chain's CDR3 is CASSLVGQGRGFNEQYF. The CDR3 DNA follows: TGTGCCAGCAGTCTTGTAGGACAGGGTAGGGGGTTCAACGAGCAGTACTTC. The variable domain in full, with the rest retrieved from reference TRBV7-2 and TRBJ2-7, is GAGVSQSPSNKVTEKGKDVELRCDPISGHTALYWYRQSLGQGLEFLIYFQGNSAPDKSGLPSDRFSAERTGGSVSTLTIQRTQQEDSAVYLCASSLVGQGRGFNEQYFGPGTRLTVT.

This clonotype was recorded at least ten times. The chain links TRBV5-1 to TRBJ1-1; D is perhaps TRBD1 (5 bases). The CDR3 extends over 14 amino acids. Trimming pared 5 bases from V and 4 bases from J, leaving 15 bases between. Germline values: CDR1 SGHRS, CDR2 YFSETQ. CDR3 coding DNA: TGCGCCAGCAGGGGGACCTCGGAGGTCACTGAAGCTTTCTTT. This gives the protein CASRGTSEVTEAFF.

This clonotype was observed many times. The chain is built from TRBV24-1 and TRBJ2-1; D is ambiguous. The CDR3 consists of 13 residues. Trimming pared 4 bases from V and 7 bases from J, leaving 10 bases between. Germline CDR1 and CDR2: KGHDR and SFDVKD. The CDR3 nucleotides are TGTGCCACCAGTGACTCGATAGGGAATGAGCAGTTCTTC. It translates to CATSDSIGNEQFF.

This clonotype appeared a few times. At one end, the junction sequence differs from germline, possibly due to a read error. This rearrangement joins TRBV20-1 to TRBJ1-4; TRBD1 agrees at 7 bases. CDR1 is DFQATT and CDR2 is SNEGSKA in the germline V gene (reference sequence). CDR3 length equals 16 residues. The chain's CDR3 is CCAGGIDRANNEKLFF. The CDR3 DNA follows: TGCTGTGCTGGGGGAATAGACAGGGCCAATAATGAAAAACTGTTTTTT.

There are a few counts of this clonotype. CDR3 residues: CASSLWTVMNVPTEAFF. CDR3 sequence (DNA): TGTGCCAGCAGTTTATGGACAGTCATGAACGTACCCACTGAAGCTTTCTTT. J is TRBJ1-1 and V is TRBV28, with D possibly matching TRBD1 (5 bases). Trimming took off 0 bases at V and 4 bases at J, with 18 bases between the two ends. CDR3 length: 17 amino acids. CDR1 is MDHEN, CDR2 SYDVKM, per germline.

The chain combines TRBV20-1 with TRBJ2-1; 12 nucleotides agree with TRBD2. From germline, CDR1 is DFQATT and CDR2 SNEGSKA (reference sequence). This CDR3 region has 20 residues. Unmatched junction bases numbered 13, after V lost 1 base and J lost 0 bases. CDR3 nucleotides: TGCAGTGCTAGAGGGGAGTCGACTAGCGGGAGAGGGAACTCCTACAATGAGCAGTTCTTC. It specifies CSARGESTSGRGNSYNEQFF.

This clonotype was observed at least ten times. The genes are TRBV7-9 and TRBJ2-1, with D perhaps TRBD1 (5 bases). CDR3 length: 13 residues. Trimming took 5 bases from V and 7 from J, leaving 12 bases between them. Germline CDR1 SEHNR, CDR2 FQNEAQ (reference sequence). Here the CDR3 DNA reads TGTGCCAGCAGCCCAAGGCAGGGAAATGAGCAGTTCTTC. Its translation: CASSPRQGNEQFF.

This clonotype was recorded many times. The genes are TRBV12-3 or TRBV12-4 and TRBJ2-3, with D unresolved. The V and J ends lost 6 bases and 4 bases respectively, with 23 bases between them. CDR3 length: 17 residues. The CDR3 DNA follows: TGTGCCAGCAGCGATCCTTTAGACAAACGTTCGCCAGATACGCAGTATTTT. Amino acids: CASSDPLDKRSPDTQYF.

This clonotype was found many times. This chain links TRBV5-1 with TRBJ2-3; D is ambiguous. V gave up 1 base and J gave up 6 bases, with 6 bases separating them. There are 12 residues in the CDR3. Germline-derived CDR1 and CDR2 are SGHRS and YFSETQ. The CDR3 here is CASSLSSDTQYF. The CDR3 DNA reads TGCGCCAGCAGCTTGTCGTCCGATACGCAGTATTTT. The variable domain in full, with the rest retrieved from reference TRBV5-1 and TRBJ2-3, is KAGVTQTPRYLIKTRGQQVTLSCSPISGHRSVSWYQQTPGQGLQFLFEYFSETQRNKGNFPGRFSGRQFSNSRSEMNVSTLELGDSALYLCASSLSSDTQYFGPGTRLTVL.

The chain links TRBV7-9 to TRBJ2-3; maybe TRBD2 (6 bases). There are 17 residues in the CDR3. Trimming cost V 0 bases and J 2 bases, with 15 bases left between them. Per the germline V gene, CDR1 is SEHNR and CDR2 is FQNEAQ (reference sequence). In DNA, the CDR3 is TGTGCCAGCAGCTTAGCCGGAACTAGCAGCGTCACAGATACGCAGTATTTT. Its protein product is CASSLAGTSSVTDTQYF.

This clonotype has more than one count but fewer than ten. The V and J genes are TRBV29-1 and TRBJ1-2; a possible D gene is TRBD1 (5 bases). The CDR3 loop spans 11 amino acids. From germline, CDR1 is SQVTM and CDR2 ANQGSEA. V dropped 7 bases and J dropped 8 bases, with 14 bases sitting between them. The CDR3 DNA sequence: TGCAGCGGAGGGACGTCTGGGGGCTACACCTTC. As protein: CSGGTSGGYTF.

On this clonotype itself: At one end the junction does not follow the germline gene, possibly because of a read error. This rearrangement joins TRBV11-2 to TRBJ2-5, with D unresolved. This CDR3 is 13 amino acids long. The germline CDR1 and CDR2 sequences are SGHAT and FQNNGV. In DNA, the CDR3 is TGTGCCATCAGCTTAGGTTTGGCAGAGACCCAGTACTTC. Translated, it gives CAISLGLAETQYF.